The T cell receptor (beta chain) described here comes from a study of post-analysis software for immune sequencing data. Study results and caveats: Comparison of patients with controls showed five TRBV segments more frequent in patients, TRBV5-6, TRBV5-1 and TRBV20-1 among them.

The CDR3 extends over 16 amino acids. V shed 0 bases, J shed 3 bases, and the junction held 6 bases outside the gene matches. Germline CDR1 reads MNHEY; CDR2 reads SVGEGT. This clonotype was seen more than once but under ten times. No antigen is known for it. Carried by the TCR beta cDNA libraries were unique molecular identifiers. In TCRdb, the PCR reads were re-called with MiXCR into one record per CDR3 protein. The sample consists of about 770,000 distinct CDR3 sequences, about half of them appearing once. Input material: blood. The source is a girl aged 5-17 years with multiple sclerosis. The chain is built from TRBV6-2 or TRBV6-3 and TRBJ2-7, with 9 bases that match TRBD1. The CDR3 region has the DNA TGTGCCAGCAGTTACTCCCGGGACAGGGTGGTCTACGAGCAGTACTTC. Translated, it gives CASSYSRDRVVYEQYF.